The 10 T cell receptor beta chains below were found in one sample sequenced in a study of blood T cell repertoires in COVID-19. TCRdb's copy holds only in-frame clones and misses some; the assay was immunoSEQ multiplex PCR. The sample shows some 230,000 clones, 70% to 90% of them seen only once. Sequencing input: peripheral blood. The receptors come from a man aged 40-55 years with acute or convalescent COVID-19.

This clone was detected ten times or more. The chain combines TRBV5-3 with TRBJ2-7, with D possibly being TRBD1 (5 bases). TRBV5-3 is designated an ORF whose function remains uncertain. This CDR3 region has 11 residues. Trimming stripped 6 bases from V and 6 bases from J, with 10 bases between. DNA for the CDR3: TGTGCCAGAACCCAGGGTTTCGAGCAGTACTTC. It translates to CARTQGFEQYF.

This clone was found once. The rearrangement joins TRBV11-2 to TRBJ1-1; D uncertain. This CDR3 contains 13 residues. V was pared by 6 bases and J by 0 bases, with 8 bases between. From germline, CDR1 is SGHAT and CDR2 FQNNGV. The CDR3 region is CASRMEVNTEAFF. DNA for the CDR3: TGTGCCAGCAGAATGGAGGTGAACACTGAAGCTTTCTTT.

Concerning this clone: The junction does not match germline at one end; this may be a read error. The chain joins TRBV9 to TRBJ2-2; 9 bases line up with TRBD1. The CDR3 runs 16 residues. CDR1 and CDR2 (germline): SGDLS, YYNGEE. The CDR3 bases are TGTGCCAGCAGCGGTGCCGGGACAGGGAACGCCGGGGAGCTGTTTTTT. Its translation is CASSGAGTGNAGELFF.

This chain joins TRBV21-1 and TRBJ1-2; the table calls TRBD1, which could not be checked here. TRBV21-1 is given as a pseudogene. The CDR3 totals 12 residues. For the CDR3, the DNA is TGTGCCACCCCAGGGGGGAGTAATGGCTACACCTTC. This translates into CATPGGSNGYTF.

This clone has just one count. The chain recombines TRBV5-1 with TRBJ1-2; a possible D gene is TRBD1 (5 bases). Trimming took off 2 bases at V and 4 bases at J, with 9 bases between the two ends. The CDR3 has 13 residues. Germline CDR1 is SGHRS and CDR2 is YFSETQ. The CDR3 DNA reads as TGCGCCAGCAGCTTCGGACACATCTATGGCTACACCTTC. This translates into CASSFGHIYGYTF.

J is TRBJ1-2 and V is TRBV2, with TRBD1 matching 10 bases. V dropped 6 bases and J dropped 6; count of bases not matched to a gene: 4. Germline values: CDR1 SNHLY, CDR2 FYNNEI. This CDR3 region has 13 residues. This CDR3 reads CASRGTGAHGYTF. CDR3 DNA sequence: TGTGCCAGCAGGGGGACAGGGGCCCATGGCTACACCTTC.

This clone has only one observation. The rearrangement joins TRBV6-2 or TRBV6-3 to TRBJ1-2, with 8 positions matching TRBD1. Germline V gene sequence: CDR1 MNHEY, CDR2 SVGEGT. CDR3 length: 15 amino acids. J lost 3 bases, V lost 4 bases, and 7 bases had no gene match. The CDR3 spells CASSSPDRGDYGYTF. CDR3 sequence (DNA): TGTGCCAGCAGTTCCCCAGACAGGGGTGACTATGGCTACACCTTC.

This chain connects TRBV5-1 to TRBJ2-3; TRBD1 is a possible D gene (5 bases). Germline CDR1 and CDR2: SGHRS and YFSETQ. Trimming pared 3 bases from V and 0 bases from J, leaving 14 bases between. This CDR3 has 16 amino acids. The CDR3, as DNA: TGCGCCAGCAGCTCCTTAGGGGCTACTAGCACAGATACGCAGTATTTT. Translated: CASSSLGATSTDTQYF. Using reference TRBV5-1 and TRBJ2-3 for the parts outside the CDR3, the full variable domain is KAGVTQTPRYLIKTRGQQVTLSCSPISGHRSVSWYQQTPGQGLQFLFEYFSETQRNKGNFPGRFSGRQFSNSRSEMNVSTLELGDSALYLCASSSLGATSTDTQYFGPGTRLTVL.

This clone appeared once. The chain employs TRBV7-9 and TRBJ2-3; 9 bases fit TRBD2. The germline gives CDR1 SEHNR, CDR2 FQNEAQ (reference sequence). V shed 7 bases, J shed 3 bases, and the junction held 8 bases outside the gene matches. The CDR3 is made up of 15 amino acids. The CDR3 coding sequence is TGTGCCAGCACCATAGGGCTAGCGGGGACAGATACGCAGTATTTT. It specifies CASTIGLAGTDTQYF.

V usage is TRBV19 and J usage is TRBJ1-5; TRBD1 matches 11 bases. V was pared by 8 bases and J by 6 bases, with 9 bases of the junction left unmatched. Germline V lookup: CDR1 LNHDA, CDR2 SQIVND (reference sequence). This CDR3 has 15 amino acids. Here the CDR3 DNA reads TGTGCCAGTGGCCTGGGACAGGGGGACGCTCAGCCCCAGCATTTT. This encodes CASGLGQGDAQPQHF.